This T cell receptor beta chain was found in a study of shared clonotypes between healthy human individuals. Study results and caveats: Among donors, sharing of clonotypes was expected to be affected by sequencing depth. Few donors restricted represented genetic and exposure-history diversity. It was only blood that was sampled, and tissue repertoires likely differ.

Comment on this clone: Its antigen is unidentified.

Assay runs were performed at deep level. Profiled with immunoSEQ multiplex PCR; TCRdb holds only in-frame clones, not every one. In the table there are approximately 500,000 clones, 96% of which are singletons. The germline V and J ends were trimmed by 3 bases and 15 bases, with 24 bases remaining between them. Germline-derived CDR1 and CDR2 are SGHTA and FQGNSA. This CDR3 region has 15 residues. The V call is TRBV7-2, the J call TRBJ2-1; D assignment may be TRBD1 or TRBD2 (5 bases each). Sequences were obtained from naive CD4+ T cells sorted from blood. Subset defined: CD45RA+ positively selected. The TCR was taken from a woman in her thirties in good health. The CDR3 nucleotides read TGTGCCAGCAGCTTGGCCCCTGGGGGAGCCCTGACTTCGTTCTTC. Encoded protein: CASSLAPGGALTSFF.